This T cell receptor beta chain came from a study of blood T cells in healthy people across ages (dated by TCRdb to the mid-2010s). At the level of the whole study: Template switching captured roughly one uniquely barcoded TCR beta cDNA molecule per two T cells in model experiments. The study measured age-related changes in TCR beta repertoire diversity using deep sequencing normalized with unique cDNA molecular identifiers. Using the same blood draw, the study looked at two additional independent replicas of 1 million unique cDNA reads for two donors, one aged 18 to 29 and the other aged 80 or older. Donors were grouped into four age groups: young (average 16 years), middle-aged (39), aged (around 56) and long-lived (around 82).

The CDR3 runs 14 residues from the cysteine to the phenylalanine. The DNA shown is the 42-base CDR3, in frame from base 1. V is pruned by 1 base and J by 4 bases, leaving 1 base of the junction without a gene match. From the germline V gene, CDR1 is SGHVS and CDR2 is FNYEAQ. Library construction relied on 5' RACE. These reads were obtained on an Illumina HiSeq 2500. The second PCR ran for about 7 to 11 cycles and used a J-beta primer mix along with a sample-barcoded 5' primer. Each TCR beta cDNA molecule received a unique molecular identifier from a template-switch 5' adaptor carrying 12 random nucleotides. Each sample yielded at least 2.5 million CDR3-containing paired-end reads. All of the RNA was converted into first-strand cDNA using the Mint cDNA synthesis kit, with a TRBC-specific oligonucleotide serving as the primer. All cDNA was treated with uracil-DNA glycosylase and then went through a first 18-cycle PCR with the universal primers M1SS and BC2_uni_R. As for the authors' bioinformatics: Normalization of each sample was performed by random selection of 1 million high-quality reads, each carrying a distinct molecular identifier. Reads with shared molecular identifiers were discarded instead of being binned into consensus sequences. MiTCR, set to a Q25 quality threshold and the strictest error-elimination algorithm, was used for CDR3 identification, clonotype clustering and error correction. Lower-bound total TCR beta diversity was estimated with a nonparametric unseen species model using Euler transformation. In TCRdb, the public reads were trimmed at Q25 with fastp and aligned with MiXCR, with productive beta chains retained. Entries are consolidated by CDR3 protein sequence, retaining the most common genes and DNA. The V and J calls and clone size come from TCRdb's table, not from the authors' own analysis. Within this sample are around 820,000 distinct CDR3 sequences, with roughly 25% of them counted one time only. Approximately 4% of the sample lies in the top ten.

Donors were under 40 systemically healthy Caucasian individuals from Russia aged 6 to 90 years. Each donor gave ten milliliters of peripheral blood, collected into EDTA-treated Vacutainer tubes. Ficoll-Paque density-gradient centrifugation was used to isolate PBMCs, with at least 7 million per sample. Total RNA was extracted from PBMCs with Trizol reagent, with at least 5.5 micrograms obtained per sample. Naive CD45RAhigh/CD27high T cell percentages were measured by flow cytometry on a PBMC aliquot from every donor. Study-wide conclusions, independent of this receptor: The CMV infection status of donors was not known, potentially confounding age-related changes in expanded clonotypes. Observed TCR beta diversity per million T cells fell roughly linearly with age, and a significant reduction was already apparent by age roughly 40. Compared with the aged group, more naive CD4+ T cells, fewer expanded clones and increased TCR diversity were shown by the long-lived group, suggesting age selection. There was a strong correlation between observed TCR beta diversity and the percentage of naive T cells measured by flow cytometry. Because profiling used bulk unsorted PBMCs, naive and antigen-experienced compartments could not be compared conclusively. Estimates of total diversity based on one million sequenced T cells were considered lower bounds and underestimates.

This clonotype was counted a few times. The specificity of this receptor is unknown. Nothing much larger sits one base from this clone, and base qualities are not available. The sample was also linked to a second study, of T cells of mothers and their children. As the second study states: The donors were nine systemically healthy Caucasian individuals, made up of three mothers and their six children. cDNA synthesis consumed the entire amount of extracted RNA, loaded at around 1.4 ug RNA in each 15 ul reaction. Sample barcodes and 2-4 random nucleotides were added via the M1S primer in the second PCR. Over 10 million TCR beta CDR3 reads came from each mother, compared with millions of reads from each child. Thymic selection shapes the output of TCR recombination in a similar way in related and unrelated pairs, and inherited differences have a minor effect. Normalized repertoire overlap in related mother-child pairs was always slightly higher than in unrelated mother-child pairs, but the difference was never significant. Persistent microchimeric T cell clones were not detected, at a sensitivity of around 95 clones per million clonotypes. Deep NGS was used in the study to compare the TCR beta repertoires of mothers and children and to look for features that separate related mother-child pairs from unrelated individuals. Mothers averaged approximately 41 +/- 4 years of age and children averaged about 10 +/- 4 years. After adapter ligation with NEBNext reagents, the libraries were sequenced on Illumina HiSeq 2000 with 100+100 nt paired-end reads. To prevent cross-contamination, the mother and child libraries were prepared a month apart and were sequenced in separate runs. For each donor, somewhere between 500,000 and 2,000,000 distinct TCR beta clonotypes were identified. Naive TCR beta clonotypes were estimated from low-frequency clonotypes matched to each donor's FACS-determined naive share, without sorting.

The sequence joins TRBV7-6 to TRBJ2-1; a stretch of 7 junction bases matches TRBD2. The TCR sequence derives from a boy between 10 and 17 years old in good health. The source material was blood. The nucleotide sequence reads as follows: TGTGCCAGCAGCTTAGATAGCGGGTACAATGAGCAGTTCTTC. It codes for CASSLDSGYNEQFF.